This T cell receptor beta chain appears in the sequencing data of a study of regulatory T cells in long-lasting Graves disease. Sequencing libraries for TCR beta were prepared with iRepertoire HTBI primers and Arm-PCR of CDR3 regions. TCRdb recomputed calls from the multiplex PCR reads with MiXCR, one row per CDR3 protein. The sample has over 650,000 distinct CDR3 sequences, approximately 31% seen once. This CDR3 is 13 amino acids long. CDR1 and CDR2 from the germline V gene are GTSNPN and SVGIG (reference sequence). The V segment lost 1 base and the J segment 7 bases; nucleotides outside the gene matches: 5. Concerning this clonotype itself: The target antigen is unknown.

General observations from the study: Public clonotype sharing was higher in persistent than newly diagnosed patients.

Stated time point: persistent/refractory GD, antithyroid drugs over 5 years with positive TRAb. The authors made the TCR library using RNA they extracted from PBMCs. The source material was peripheral blood mononuclear cells (PBMCs), sampled when the disease was refractory, from a patient treated with antithyroid drugs. The sequence was obtained from a female donor with Graves disease. The chain joins TRBV30 to TRBJ1-1, with 8 bases matching TRBD1. CDR3 nucleotide sequence: TGTGCCTGGAGTGGACAGGGGACCTTTGAAGCTTTCTTT. It encodes CAWSGQGTFEAFF.